The 5 T cell receptor beta chains given below trace back to one sample, sequenced in a study of CD8+ T cells in alopecia areata. Specified treatment: oral pan-JAK inhibitor, 5-10 mg twice daily. Sequencing templates came from extracted RNA that was reverse transcribed into cDNA. This table comes from immunoSEQ multiplex PCR, and its TCRdb copy is limited to in-frame clones, with some not included. The table includes about 180,000 clones, 58% detected once. Sequences were derived from CD4+ T cells sorted from blood, sampled around week 55, from a patient treated with tofacitinib. These receptors were collected from a human donor with alopecia areata.

In its sample, this clone was seen a few times. The V and J genes are TRBV7-8 and TRBJ2-3, with 11 bases identical to TRBD2. CDR1 SGHVS and CDR2 FQNEAQ come from the germline V gene. The ends lost 5 bases at V and 0 bases at J; junction bases unmatched: 7. The CDR3 has 17 amino acids. CDR3 in DNA: TGTGCCAGCAGCAGCCCACTAGCGGGGGCCAGCACAGATACGCAGTATTTT. Translation: CASSSPLAGASTDTQYF.

This clone has just a few counts. V gene TRBV23-1 combines with J gene TRBJ2-2; D call uncertain. TRBV23-1 qualifies as an ORF whose function is uncertain. V was clipped by 3 bases and J by 0 bases, with 8 bases between them. This CDR3 is built from 15 residues. The CDR3 here is CASSHPRPNTGELFF. Here the CDR3 DNA reads TGCGCCAGCAGTCACCCCCGCCCGAACACCGGGGAGCTGTTTTTT.

The chain is built from TRBV10-3 and TRBJ1-1; 12 bases align to TRBD1. V dropped 3 bases and J dropped 4; count of bases not matched to a gene: 12. Germline V lookup: CDR1 ENHRY, CDR2 SYGVKD. This CDR3 spans 18 amino acids. CDR3 DNA: TGTGCCATCAGTGAAGGAAACTGGGGACAGGGGGCGAGCACTGAAGCTTTCTTT. Translated: CAISEGNWGQGASTEAFF.

This clone came up many times. The identical CDR3 is also encoded by other nucleotide sequences in the sample. V is TRBV19 and J is TRBJ2-7, with TRBD1 as a possible D gene (6 bases). Looked up from germline, CDR1 is LNHDA and CDR2 is SQIVND (reference sequence). The CDR3 consists of 14 residues. With 4 bases removed from V and 4 bases from J, the gap between germline ends came to 14 bases. The CDR3 DNA sequence: TGTGCCAGTAGTAGAGGACAGAGAACTTACGAGCAGTACTTC. Translation: CASSRGQRTYEQYF. The full variable domain, completed using reference TRBV19 and TRBJ2-7, is DGGITQSPKYLFRKEGQNVTLSCEQNLNHDAMYWYRQDPGQGLRLIYYSQIVNDFQKGDIAEGYSVSREKKESFPLTVTSAQKNPTAFYLCASSRGQRTYEQYFGPGTRLTVT.

The chain combines TRBV6-1 with TRBJ1-5, with 10 bases fitting TRBD1. V shed 4 bases, J shed 0 bases, and the junction held 12 bases outside the gene matches. CDR1 MNHNS and CDR2 SASEGT come from the germline V gene. The CDR3 is 19 amino acids. CDR3 nucleotide sequence: TGTGCCAGCAGTGGACTCCGGGACAGGGGAGTTTATAGCAATCAGCCCCAGCATTTT. Its translation: CASSGLRDRGVYSNQPQHF.